This section outlines one T cell receptor (beta chain) sequence together with its context. Per the original methods: Reference gene primer amplification gave nucleated cell count estimates. Method: immunoSEQ multiplex PCR; TCRdb's copy keeps in-frame clones and lacks some. Clonal size and the V and J genes are those of that table, whereas D and trimming came from the DNA. The data show approximately 210,000 clones, with around 80% seen just once and 10% to 15% held by the top ten. This specimen belongs to a study of blood T cell repertoires in COVID-19. About the study: The United States, Italy and Spain were the sources of the acute and convalescent COVID-19 samples. PBMCs, B-cell-depleted T cells, or T cells provided the cDNA or gDNA that made up the material.

This CDR3 contains 14 residues. Germline lookup yields CDR1 GTSNPN and CDR2 SVGIG (reference sequence). J lost 5 bases, V lost 2 bases, and 8 bases had no gene match. Sequencing used peripheral blood. The chain has TRBV30 and TRBJ2-7; 8 bases line up with TRBD1. This sequence originates from a woman between 35 and 50 years old with acute or convalescent COVID-19. The CDR3: CAWSLGGQGDEQYF. DNA of the CDR3: TGTGCCTGGAGTTTAGGTGGACAGGGCGACGAGCAGTACTTC.